The sequence of this T cell receptor beta chain was determined in a study of T cell responses to AZD1222 COVID-19 vaccine. Study-wide findings and caveats: Donors, mostly white British, included more females; clonal diversity was possibly underestimated. Targets within unmutated variant regions were reportedly found for nearly half of spike-specific TCRs. Baseline seropositivity occurred in only 5 or 6 AZD1222 recipients.

The CDR3 covers 16 residues. Per the germline V gene, CDR1 is LGHDT and CDR2 is YNNKEL (reference sequence). V shed 3 bases, J shed 9 bases, and the junction held 13 bases outside the gene matches. Sequencing used immunoSEQ multiplex PCR; TCRdb keeps in-frame clones, though not all of them. The sample holds about 220,000 clones; about 93% are singletons and the top ten take 1%. With respect to this clone: Antigen unknown.

The chain is built from TRBV3-1 (or the pseudogene TRBV3-2) and TRBJ2-1; TRBD2 matches at 8 bases. The specimen comprised peripheral blood, sampled on day 0 of MenACWY control vaccination. The origin of this receptor is an adult in good health. In DNA form, the CDR3 reads TGTGCCAGCAGCCAGAACCGGGGCGGGGGGCTGCGTGAGCAGTTCTTC. Its translation is CASSQNRGGGLREQFF.